The clone carrying this T cell receptor (beta chain) appeared a few times. A second roughly 7 to 12 cycle PCR used barcoded and J-beta primers. Every cDNA molecule carried a tag from a template-switch adaptor bearing 12 random nucleotides. Paired-end reads containing CDR3 totaled no fewer than 2.5 million for each sample. MiXCR was run by TCRdb on the 5' RACE reads, yielding one entry per CDR3 protein. The table lists around 1,700,000 distinct CDR3 sequences, about 30% of them singletons. These data originate in a study of blood T cells in healthy people across ages. The CDR3 sequence is 13 residues long. Looked up from germline, CDR1 is SGHRS and CDR2 is YFSETQ. V dropped 5 bases and J dropped 6; count of bases not matched to a gene: 6.

This receptor was identified in a woman in her twenties or thirties in good health. The sample taken for sequencing was blood. The rearrangement links TRBV5-1 to TRBJ1-1; 8 nucleotides align to TRBD1. CDR3 DNA: TGCGCCAGCAGGCAGGGGGCGAGGCCTGAAGCTTTCTTT. Residues: CASRQGARPEAFF.